The table lists the clone carrying this TCR beta chain with a count of one. Antigen specificity is unknown. This record comes from a study of CD8+ T cells in alopecia areata. cDNA prepared by RNA extraction and subsequent reverse transcription served as the template for sequencing. Using immunoSEQ multiplex PCR, the repertoire was profiled, and TCRdb retains in-frame clones only, with some absent. The sample lists about 200,000 clones, about 61% seen once, with around 5% in the top ten. V was trimmed by 0 bases and J by 7 bases, leaving 8 bases between them. This CDR3 contains 12 residues. Germline V gene data show CDR1 as SGHDT and CDR2 as YYEEEE. Study-wide results and limits: The study found higher clonality in lesional than normal scalp, especially in alopecia totalis/universalis.

The chain links TRBV5-6 to TRBJ2-7; D is ambiguous. The source is a human donor in good health. Specimen: CD8+ T cells sorted from blood. In DNA, the CDR3 is TGTGCCAGCAGCTTGGAGACACTAGAGCAGTACTTC. Its translation: CASSLETLEQYF.